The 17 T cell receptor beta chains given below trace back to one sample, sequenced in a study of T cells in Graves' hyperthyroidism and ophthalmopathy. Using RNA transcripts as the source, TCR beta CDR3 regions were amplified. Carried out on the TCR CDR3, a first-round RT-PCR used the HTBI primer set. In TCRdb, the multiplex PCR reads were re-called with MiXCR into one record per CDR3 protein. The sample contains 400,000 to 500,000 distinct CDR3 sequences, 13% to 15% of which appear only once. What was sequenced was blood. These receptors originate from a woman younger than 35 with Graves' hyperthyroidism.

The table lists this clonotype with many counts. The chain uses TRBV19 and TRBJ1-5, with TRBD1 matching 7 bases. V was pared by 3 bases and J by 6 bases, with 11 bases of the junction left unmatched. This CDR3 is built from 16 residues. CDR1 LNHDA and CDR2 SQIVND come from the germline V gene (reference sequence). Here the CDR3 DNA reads TGTGCCAGTAGTATCTCGGGGACAGCAGGTATTCAGCCCCAGCATTTT. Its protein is CASSISGTAGIQPQHF.

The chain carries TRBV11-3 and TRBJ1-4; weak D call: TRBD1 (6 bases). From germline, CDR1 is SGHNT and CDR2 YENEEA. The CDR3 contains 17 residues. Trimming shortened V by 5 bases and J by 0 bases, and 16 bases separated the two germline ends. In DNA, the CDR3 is TGTGCCAGCAGCCGTTTGGGGGGCTCCACAACTAATGAAAAACTGTTTTTT. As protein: CASSRLGGSTTNEKLFF.

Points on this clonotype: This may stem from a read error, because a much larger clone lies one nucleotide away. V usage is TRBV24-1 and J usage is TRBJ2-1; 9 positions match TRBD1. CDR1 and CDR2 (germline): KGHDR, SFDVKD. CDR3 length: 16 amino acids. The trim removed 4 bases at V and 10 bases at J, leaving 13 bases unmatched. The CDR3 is CATSDPGQGTLGEQFF. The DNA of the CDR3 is TGTGCCACCAGTGACCCGGGACAGGGTACACTAGGCGAGCAGTTCTTC.

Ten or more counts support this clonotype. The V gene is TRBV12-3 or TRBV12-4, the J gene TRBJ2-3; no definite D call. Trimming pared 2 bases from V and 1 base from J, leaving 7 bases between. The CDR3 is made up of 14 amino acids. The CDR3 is CASSLNLGTDTQYF. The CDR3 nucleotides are TGTGCCAGCAGTTTAAACCTCGGCACAGATACGCAGTATTTT.

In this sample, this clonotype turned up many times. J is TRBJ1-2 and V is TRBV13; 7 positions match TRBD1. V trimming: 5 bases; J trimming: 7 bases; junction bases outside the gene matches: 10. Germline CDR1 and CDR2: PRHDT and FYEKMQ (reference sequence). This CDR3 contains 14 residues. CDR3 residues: CASSPSTGAGGYTF. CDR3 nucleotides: TGTGCCAGCAGCCCCAGTACAGGGGCGGGTGGCTACACCTTC.

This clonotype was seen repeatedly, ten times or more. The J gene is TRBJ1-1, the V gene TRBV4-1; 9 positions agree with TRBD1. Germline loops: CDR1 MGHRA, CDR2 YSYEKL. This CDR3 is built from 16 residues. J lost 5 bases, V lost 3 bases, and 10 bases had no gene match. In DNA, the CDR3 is TGCGCCAGCAGCCATGGGACAGGGTTTGCTTTGACTGAAGCTTTCTTT. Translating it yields CASSHGTGFALTEAFF.

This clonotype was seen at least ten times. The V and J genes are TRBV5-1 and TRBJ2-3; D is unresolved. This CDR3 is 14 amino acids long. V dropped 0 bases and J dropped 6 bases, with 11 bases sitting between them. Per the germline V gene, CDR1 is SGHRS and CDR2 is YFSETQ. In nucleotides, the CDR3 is TGCGCCAGCAGCTTGGCCTCGCTCGGGGATACGCAGTATTTT. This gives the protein CASSLASLGDTQYF.

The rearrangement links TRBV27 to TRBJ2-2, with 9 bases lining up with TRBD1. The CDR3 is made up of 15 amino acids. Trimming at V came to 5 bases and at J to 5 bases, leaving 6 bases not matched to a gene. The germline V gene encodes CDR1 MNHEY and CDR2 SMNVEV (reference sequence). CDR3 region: CASSPSTGGTGELFF. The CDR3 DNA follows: TGTGCCAGCAGTCCCTCGACAGGGGGAACCGGGGAGCTGTTTTTT.

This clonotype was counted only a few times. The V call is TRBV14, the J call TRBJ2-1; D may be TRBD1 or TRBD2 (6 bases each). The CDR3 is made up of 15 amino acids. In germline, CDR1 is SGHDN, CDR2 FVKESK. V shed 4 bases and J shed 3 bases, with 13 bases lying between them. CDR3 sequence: CASSPRLGGYNEQFF. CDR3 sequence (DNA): TGTGCCAGCAGCCCTAGACTAGGGGGCTACAATGAGCAGTTCTTC.

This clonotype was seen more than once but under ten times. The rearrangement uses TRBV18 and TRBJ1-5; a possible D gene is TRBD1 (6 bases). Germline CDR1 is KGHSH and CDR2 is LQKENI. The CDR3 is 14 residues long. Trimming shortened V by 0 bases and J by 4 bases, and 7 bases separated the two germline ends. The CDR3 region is CASSPPQGNQPQHF. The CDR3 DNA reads TGTGCCAGCTCACCACCGCAGGGGAATCAGCCCCAGCATTTT.

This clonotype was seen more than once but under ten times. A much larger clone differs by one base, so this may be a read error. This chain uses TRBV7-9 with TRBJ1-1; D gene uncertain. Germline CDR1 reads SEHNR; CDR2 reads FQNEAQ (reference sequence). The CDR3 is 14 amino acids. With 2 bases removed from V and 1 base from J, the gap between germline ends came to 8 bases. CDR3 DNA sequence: TGTGCCAGCAGCTTAAACCTTCGGAACACTGAAGCTTTCTTT. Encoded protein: CASSLNLRNTEAFF.

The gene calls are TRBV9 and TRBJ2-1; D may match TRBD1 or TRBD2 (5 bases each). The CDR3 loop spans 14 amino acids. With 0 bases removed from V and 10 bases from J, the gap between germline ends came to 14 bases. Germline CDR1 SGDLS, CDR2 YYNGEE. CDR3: CASSVVRKGTEQFF. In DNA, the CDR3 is TGTGCCAGCAGCGTAGTAAGGAAAGGGACCGAGCAGTTCTTC.

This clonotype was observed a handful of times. In nucleotides, the CDR3 is TGTGCCAGCAGTTACGCACTAGCGGGAGGACCAAGGTCCTACGAGCAGTACTTC. It is translated as CASSYALAGGPRSYEQYF. The gene calls are TRBV6-2 or TRBV6-3 and TRBJ2-7; 12 bases agree with TRBD2. The CDR3 spans 18 residues. CDR1 and CDR2 from the germline V gene are MNHEY and SVGEGT. After removal of 2 bases from V and 1 base from J, the junction contained 9 bases not matched to a gene.

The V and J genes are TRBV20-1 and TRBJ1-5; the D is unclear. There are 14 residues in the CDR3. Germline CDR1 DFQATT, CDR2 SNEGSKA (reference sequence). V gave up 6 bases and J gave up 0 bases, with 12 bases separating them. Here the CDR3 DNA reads TGCAGTGCCCCCGGTGCCTATAGCAATCAGCCCCAGCATTTT. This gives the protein CSAPGAYSNQPQHF.

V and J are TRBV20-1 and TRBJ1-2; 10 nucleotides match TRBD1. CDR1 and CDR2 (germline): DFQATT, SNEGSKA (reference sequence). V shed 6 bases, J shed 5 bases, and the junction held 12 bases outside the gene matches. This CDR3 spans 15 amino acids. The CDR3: CSAPGQGTHLYGYTF. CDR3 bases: TGCAGTGCGCCGGGACAGGGGACCCACCTTTATGGCTACACCTTC.

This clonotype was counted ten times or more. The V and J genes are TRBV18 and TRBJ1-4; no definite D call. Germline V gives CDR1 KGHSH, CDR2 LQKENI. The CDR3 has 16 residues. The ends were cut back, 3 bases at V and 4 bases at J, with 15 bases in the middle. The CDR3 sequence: CASSPQDAQRNEKLFF. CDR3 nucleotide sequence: TGTGCCAGCTCACCGCAAGACGCCCAGCGTAATGAAAAACTGTTTTTT.

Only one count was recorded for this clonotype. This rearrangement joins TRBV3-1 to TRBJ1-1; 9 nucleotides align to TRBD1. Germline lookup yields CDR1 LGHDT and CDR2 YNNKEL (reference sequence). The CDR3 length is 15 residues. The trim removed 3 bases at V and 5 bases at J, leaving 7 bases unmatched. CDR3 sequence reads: CASSHSDRGETEAFF. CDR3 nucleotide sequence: TGTGCCAGCAGCCATTCTGACAGGGGGGAAACTGAAGCTTTCTTT.